This TCR beta chain was recorded in a study of T-cell reconstitution after alpha-beta-depleted transplantation in children. This clonotype came up many times. The library targeted TCRbeta and was prepared with unique molecular identifiers. TCRdb fed the PCR reads into MiXCR, producing one record per CDR3 protein. The sample lists 600,000 to 700,000 distinct CDR3 sequences; approximately 15% were seen once. Germline-derived CDR1 and CDR2 are SGHKS and YYEKEE (reference sequence). The CDR3 has 15 residues. With 0 bases removed from V and 0 bases from J, the gap between germline ends came to 7 bases. The chain has TRBV5-5 and TRBJ1-5, with unresolved D. The sequence came from a human donor who donated a stem cell graft to a child with acute myeloid leukemia. Sample: PBMCs from the stem cell graft donor, taken from the stem cell graft. CDR3 coding DNA: TGTGCCAGCAGCTTGGCGCACCATAGCAATCAGCCCCAGCATTTT. Its translation is CASSLAHHSNQPQHF.